This TCR beta chain was captured by sequencing in a study of OX40 agonist ivuxolimab in advanced cancers. The overall study: Patients received intravenous ivuxolimab every 2 weeks at 0.01 to 10 mg/kg. Each dose-escalation patient presented with hepatocellular carcinoma, melanoma, renal cell or head and neck cancer. Broader study findings: Clones of CD4+ and CD8+ blood T cells grew by week 6 at doses of 0.1 to 3.0 mg/kg. The study found that CD8+ T cells averaged more expanded clones than CD4+.

Note on this clone: The antigen is unknown.

In germline, CDR1 is MNHEY, CDR2 SVGAGI. V was clipped by 0 bases and J by 2 bases, with 9 bases between them. The CDR3 has 15 amino acids. Sequencing was performed with immunoSEQ multiplex PCR; in TCRdb, only in-frame clones are kept and a portion is missing. The table shows 60,000 to 70,000 clones, with 85% to 90% occurring only once. The sequence was obtained from an adult with an advanced solid tumor such as melanoma, head and neck, liver or kidney cancer. This chain joins TRBV6-5 and TRBJ2-3; tentatively, D is TRBD1 (6 bases). Sequencing used CD4+ or CD8+ T cells sorted from blood, obtained in a trial of the OX40 agonist ivuxolimab. CDR3 nucleotide sequence: TGTGCCAGCAGTTACTCCGGGACAACCACAGATACGCAGTATTTT. Its protein product is CASSYSGTTTDTQYF.